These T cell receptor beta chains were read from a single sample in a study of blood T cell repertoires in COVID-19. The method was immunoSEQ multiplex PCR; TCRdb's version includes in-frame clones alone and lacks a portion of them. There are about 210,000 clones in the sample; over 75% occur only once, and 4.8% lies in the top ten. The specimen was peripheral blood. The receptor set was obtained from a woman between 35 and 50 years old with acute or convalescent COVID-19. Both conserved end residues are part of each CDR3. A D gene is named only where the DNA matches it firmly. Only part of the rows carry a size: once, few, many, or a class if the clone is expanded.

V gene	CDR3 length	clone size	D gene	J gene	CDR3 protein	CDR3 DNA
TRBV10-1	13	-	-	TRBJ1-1	CASSRTSSTEAFF	TGCGCCAGCAGTCGTACATCTAGCACTGAAGCTTTCTTT
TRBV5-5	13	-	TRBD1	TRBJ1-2	CASSFSRGRGYTF	TGTGCCAGCAGCTTTTCCAGGGGGCGAGGCTACACCTTC
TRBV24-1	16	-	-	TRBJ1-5	CATSDSGGHSNQPQHF	TGTGCCACCAGTGATTCTGGAGGGCATAGCAATCAGCCCCAGCATTTT
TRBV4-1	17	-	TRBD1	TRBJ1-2	CASSSGQGSELGYGYTF	TGCGCCAGCAGTTCAGGACAGGGCTCCGAATTGGGCTATGGCTACACCTTC
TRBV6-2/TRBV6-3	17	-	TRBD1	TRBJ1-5	CASSSSDRGSSNQPQHF	TGTGCCAGCAGTTCGTCGGACAGGGGGAGTAGCAATCAGCCCCAGCATTTT
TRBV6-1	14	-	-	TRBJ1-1	CASSDRGSNTEAFF	TGTGCCAGCAGTGATCGGGGATCCAACACTGAAGCTTTCTTT
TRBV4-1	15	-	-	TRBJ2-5	CASSQDRTGGETQYF	TGCGCCAGCAGCCAAGATCGGACCGGAGGAGAGACCCAGTACTTC
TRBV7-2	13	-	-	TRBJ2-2	CASSLLNTGELFF	TGTGCCAGCAGCCTTTTAAACACCGGGGAGCTGTTTTTT
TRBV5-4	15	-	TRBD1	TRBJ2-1	CASSLFRGSYNEQFF	TGTGCCAGCAGCTTGTTCAGGGGGTCCTACAATGAGCAGTTCTTC
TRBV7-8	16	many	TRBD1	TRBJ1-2	CASSLRTGTGQGGYTF	TGTGCCAGCAGCTTGCGAACCGGGACAGGCCAAGGGGGCTACACCTTC
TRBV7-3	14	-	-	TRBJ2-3	CASSLGLFTDTQYF	TGTGCCAGCAGCTTAGGCCTCTTCACAGATACGCAGTATTTT
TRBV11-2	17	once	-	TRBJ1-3	CASSPFVEGSSGNTIYF	TGTGCCAGCAGCCCCTTTGTGGAGGGATCTTCTGGAAACACCATATATTTT
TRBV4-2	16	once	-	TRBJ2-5	CASSQAPRGADETQYF	TGTGCCAGCAGCCAAGCCCCCCGGGGGGCCGATGAGACCCAGTACTTC
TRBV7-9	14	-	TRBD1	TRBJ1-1	CASSSRQGMTEAFF	TGTGCCAGCAGCTCGAGACAGGGGATGACTGAAGCTTTCTTT
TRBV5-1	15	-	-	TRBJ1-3	CASSLDAGSGNTIYF	TGCGCCAGCAGCTTGGACGCAGGGTCTGGAAACACCATATATTTT
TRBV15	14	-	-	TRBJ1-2	CATSGREKARGYTF	TGTGCCACCAGCGGCCGGGAAAAGGCGCGGGGCTACACCTTC
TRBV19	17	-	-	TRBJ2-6	CASSGAQAGLGANVLTF	TGTGCCAGTAGTGGGGCCCAGGCAGGGCTTGGGGCCAACGTCCTGACTTTC
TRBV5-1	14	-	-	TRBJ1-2	CASSDGREVFGYTF	TGCGCCAGCAGCGACGGCAGGGAAGTTTTTGGCTACACCTTC
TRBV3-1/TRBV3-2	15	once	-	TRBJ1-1	CASSRLEGLNTEAFF	TGTGCCAGCAGCCGTCTCGAGGGCCTGAACACTGAAGCTTTCTTT
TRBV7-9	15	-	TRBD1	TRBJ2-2	CASNRPGTGTGELFF	TGTGCCAGCAATCGCCCCGGGACAGGGACCGGGGAGCTGTTTTTT
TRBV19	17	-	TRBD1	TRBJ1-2	CASSIWTGKIINYGYTF	TGTGCCAGTAGTATATGGACAGGCAAGATCATAAACTATGGCTACACCTTC
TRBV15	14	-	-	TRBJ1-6	CATSRENSNSPLHF	TGTGCCACCAGCAGAGAAAACAGTAATTCACCCCTCCACTTT
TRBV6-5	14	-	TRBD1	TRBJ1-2	CASSPQDRGYGYTF	TGTGCCAGCAGTCCCCAGGACAGGGGCTATGGCTACACCTTC
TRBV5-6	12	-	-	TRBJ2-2	CASSYLTGELFF	TGTGCCAGCAGCTACCTAACCGGGGAGCTGTTTTTT
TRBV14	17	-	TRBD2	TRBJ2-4	CASSQGNSGGARNIQYF	TGTGCCAGCAGCCAAGGGAATAGCGGGGGGGCGAGAAACATTCAGTACTTC
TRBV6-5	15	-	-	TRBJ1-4	CASSYSGGRGEKLFF	TGTGCCAGCAGTTACTCCGGGGGGAGAGGCGAAAAACTGTTTTTT
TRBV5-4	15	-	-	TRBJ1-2	CASSLGGATNYGYTF	TGTGCCAGCAGCTTGGGAGGAGCGACGAACTATGGCTACACCTTC
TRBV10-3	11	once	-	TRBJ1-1	CATQENTEAFF	TGTGCCACACAGGAGAACACTGAAGCTTTCTTT
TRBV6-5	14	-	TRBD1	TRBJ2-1	CASSYGTGNNEQFF	TGTGCCAGCAGCTACGGGACAGGGAACAATGAGCAGTTCTTC
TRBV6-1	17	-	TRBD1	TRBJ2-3	CASSEGMGDRGTDTQYF	TGTGCCAGCAGTGAAGGAATGGGGGACAGGGGCACAGATACGCAGTATTTT
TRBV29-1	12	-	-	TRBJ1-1	CSALLDRTEAFF	TGCAGCGCCCTTCTAGACAGGACAGAAGCTTTCTTT
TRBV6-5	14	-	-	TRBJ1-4	CASSRGTENEKLFF	TGTGCCAGCAGCCGCGGGACGGAGAATGAAAAACTGTTTTTT
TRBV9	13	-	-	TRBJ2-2	CASGRGNTGELFF	TGTGCCAGCGGGCGGGGAAACACCGGGGAGCTGTTTTTT
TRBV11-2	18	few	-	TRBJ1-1	CASSLGLPLRVWALEAFF	TGTGCCAGCAGCTTAGGCCTCCCCCTCAGGGTTTGGGCCCTTGAAGCTTTCTTT
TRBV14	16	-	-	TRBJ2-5	CASSLRGTIYQETQYF	TGTGCCAGCAGCCTTCGAGGGACAATTTACCAAGAGACCCAGTACTTC
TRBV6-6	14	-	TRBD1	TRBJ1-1	CASSLDRGNTEAFF	TGTGCCAGCAGCTTGGACAGGGGGAACACTGAAGCTTTCTTT
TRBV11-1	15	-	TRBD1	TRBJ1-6	CASSSRDRANSPLHF	TGTGCCAGCAGCTCCCGGGACAGGGCTAATTCACCCCTCCACTTT
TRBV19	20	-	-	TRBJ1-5	CASTSPVPWLGTYSNQPQHF	TGTGCCAGTACCTCTCCCGTTCCCTGGCTTGGGACTTATAGCAATCAGCCCCAGCATTTT
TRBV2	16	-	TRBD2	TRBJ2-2	CASSPLAGGVTGELFF	TGTGCCAGCAGTCCACTAGCGGGGGGGGTCACCGGGGAGCTGTTTTTT
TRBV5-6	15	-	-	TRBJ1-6	CASSFRQPYNSPLHF	TGTGCCAGCAGCTTTCGACAGCCGTATAATTCACCCCTCCACTTT
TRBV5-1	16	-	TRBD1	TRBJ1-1	CASSSTTGRKSTEAFF	TGCGCCAGCAGCTCTACGACAGGGCGAAAAAGCACTGAAGCTTTCTTT
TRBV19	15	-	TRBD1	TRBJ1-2	CASSLGTGDNYGYTF	TGTGCCAGTAGTCTAGGGACAGGGGACAACTATGGCTACACCTTC
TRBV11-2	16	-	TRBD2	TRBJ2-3	CASSFGGGLITDTQYF	TGTGCCAGCAGTTTCGGGGGGGGCCTAATTACAGATACGCAGTATTTT
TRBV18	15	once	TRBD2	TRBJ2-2	CASSPPSGDAGELFF	TGTGCCAGCTCACCTCCTAGCGGGGATGCCGGGGAGCTGTTTTTT
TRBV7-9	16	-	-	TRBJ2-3	CASSLEGPIPTDTQYF	TGTGCCAGCAGCTTAGAGGGGCCCATCCCCACAGATACGCAGTATTTT
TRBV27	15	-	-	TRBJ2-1	CASSLLARTGDEQFF	TGTGCCAGCAGTTTATTGGCCAGGACTGGGGATGAGCAGTTCTTC